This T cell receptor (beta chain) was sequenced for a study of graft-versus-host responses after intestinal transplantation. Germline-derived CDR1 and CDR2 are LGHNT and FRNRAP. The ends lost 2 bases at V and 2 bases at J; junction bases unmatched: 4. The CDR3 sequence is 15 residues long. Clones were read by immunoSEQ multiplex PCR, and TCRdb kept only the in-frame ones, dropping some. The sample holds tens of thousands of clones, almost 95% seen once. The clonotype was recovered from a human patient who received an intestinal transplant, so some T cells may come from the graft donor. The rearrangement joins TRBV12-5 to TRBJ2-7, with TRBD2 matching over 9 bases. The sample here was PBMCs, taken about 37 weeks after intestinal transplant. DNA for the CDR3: TGTGCTAGTGGTTTGAATAGCGGGAGCCCCTACGAGCAGTACTTC. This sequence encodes CASGLNSGSPYEQYF.